This TCR beta chain was recorded in a study of blood T cell repertoires in COVID-19. In the study overall: Samples of COVID-19 (acute and convalescent) were obtained from the United States, Italy and Spain. The cDNA or gDNA used as material had been derived from T cells, B-cell-depleted T cells, or PBMCs.

Original processing notes: Amplified reference gene primers provided the basis for estimating nucleated cell counts. Data came from immunoSEQ multiplex PCR; TCRdb stores just in-frame clones and leaves some out. V and J calls and clone size follow that table, whereas D and trimming were derived from the DNA. The repertoire has about 360,000 clones, approximately 82% of them found once; the top ten carry 2.5% to 3.5%. This CDR3 has 14 amino acids. V lost 5 bases and J 0 bases, leaving 7 bases between the germline ends. In germline, CDR1 is LNHDA, CDR2 SQIVND (reference sequence). The sample comprised peripheral blood. This TCR came from a man aged 25-45 years with active or convalescent COVID-19. The V and J genes are TRBV19 and TRBJ1-4; no clear D. CDR3 sequence reads: CASSDTPTNEKLFF. CDR3 bases: TGTGCCAGTAGTGACACTCCAACTAATGAAAAACTGTTTTTT.